This T cell receptor (beta chain) was observed in a study of a mutant IDH1 vaccine in newly diagnosed glioma (dated by TCRdb to the early 2020s). Broadly, across the study: Of the roughly 34 treated patients, 62.5% were male and about 40% were female, and a mean age of 40.4 years was recorded. Prior to enrollment, patients had been given standard therapy consisting of radiotherapy alone, temozolomide alone, or radiochemotherapy with temozolomide, with the combination given to most patients. Peripheral blood samples were drawn at six visits, namely V03 (baseline), V05, V07, V10, V12 and V13. For exploratory analyses, longitudinal TCRB deep sequencing was carried out in around 24 treated patients wherever samples were available.

In the case of this clone: Its recognized antigen is unknown. No base-level quality is on record; no much larger clone is a single base apart.

In the paper's terms, the time point label means: baseline, week 1 (first vaccination visit). The meaning of the sample's treatment or condition label: pre-vaccination baseline after standard-of-care therapy. The donors had newly diagnosed IDH1-mutant astrocytomas of WHO grade 3 or 4 that showed loss of nuclear ATRX. The samples were drawn from NOA16, a multicentre, single-arm, open-label phase I trial in Germany that tested a mutant IDH1 peptide vaccine in humans for the first time. For immunogenicity testing, the blood drawn at visit V03 was used as the baseline sample. The DNeasy Blood and Tissue Kit was used to extract genomic DNA from EDTA blood for TCRB sequencing. To prepare the library, the immunoSEQ multiplex PCR assay was applied. Rearranged TCR beta chain sequences were amplified using the hsTCRB Kit according to the manufacturer's protocol. An Illumina MiSeq was used to sequence the TCRB libraries. As for the original processing: The proprietary platform of the kit vendor was used for demultiplexing, trimming and gene mapping. The immuneACCESS repertoire file appears here via TCRdb, limited to in-frame rearrangements. These files lack a portion of the clones; in checked studies, under half of the deficit traces to unresolved V genes, and the cause of the others is not known. The V and J calls and clone size were taken over from that table, and D and trimming were inferred from the DNA. The sample yields tens of thousands of clones; approximately 80% were counted once. The ten most abundant clones make up around 5.2% of the sample.

The CDR3, cysteine through phenylalanine, is 13 amino acids long. The entry retains the CDR3 DNA only, 39 bases that are in frame from base 1. Relative to germline, V is missing 4 bases and J is missing 6 bases, with 5 bases of the junction outside any gene match. As encoded in the germline V gene, CDR1 is MNHEY while CDR2 is SVGAGI. Study-wide conclusions, independent of this receptor: Immune responses induced by the vaccine were seen in approximately 92% of patients across multiple MHC alleles. The authors stated that sample limitations prevented analyses of patient blood samples from being reproduced. Changes in the top peripheral T cell clonotypes picked up by TCRB sequencing did not appear to be linked to pseudoprogression. Selection of PBMC samples for TCRB deep sequencing was based on availability.

The rearranged chain carries TRBV6-5 and TRBJ2-7, with 8 bases aligning to TRBD1. Sequencing used PBMCs, obtained from a glioma patient treated with radiotherapy, temozolomide or both. The TCR comes from a man aged 35-49 years with glioma. Some clones in this sample may be carry-over from other donors' samples. The CDR3 reads as follows: CASSSGQGVEQYF. The DNA sequence is given as TGTGCCAGCAGTTCTGGACAGGGAGTCGAGCAGTACTTC.